Sequencing of this T cell receptor (beta chain) was carried out in a study of blood T cell repertoires in COVID-19. CDR1 and CDR2 from the germline V gene are LNHNV and YYDKDF (reference sequence). The V gene end was trimmed by 5 bases and the J gene end by 5 bases; junction bases not matched to a gene: 9. This CDR3 has 16 amino acids. In the study's own analysis: Amplified reference gene primers provided the basis for estimating nucleated cell counts. The assay was immunoSEQ multiplex PCR, and TCRdb's table has in-frame clones only and misses some. D and trimming were read from the DNA, whereas the V and J calls and clone size are those reported in that table. The repertoire includes about 72,000 clones, 82% of them detected once, and under 20% sits in the top ten.

The TCR originated in a human donor in a cohort sampled during active COVID-19. The chain uses TRBV15 and TRBJ2-5; 12 bases agree with TRBD2. Material: peripheral blood. In DNA, the CDR3 is TGTGCCACCAGCTCCCTAGCGGGGGGGCCTGGGGAGACCCAGTACTTC. It is translated as CATSSLAGGPGETQYF.